The rows below give T cell receptor beta chains drawn from one sample of a study of T cell responses to AZD1222 COVID-19 vaccine. This table comes from immunoSEQ multiplex PCR, and its TCRdb copy is limited to in-frame clones, with some not included. The data contain 120,000 or so clones, 70% to 90% of them singletons. The sample here was peripheral blood, taken on day 0 of AZD1222 vaccination. Every receptor here comes from an adult in good health. Each CDR3 is given with its conserved first and last residue. Fields, in order: D gene, clone size, J gene, V gene, CDR3 DNA, CDR3 protein. D genes are given only for firm matches. The size of a clone is reported for some rows only, either as once, few or many, or as a class for expanded clones.

>TRBD1|once|TRBJ2-2|TRBV6-4
TGTGCCAGCAGTGCCTGGACAGGGGGCAACACCGGGGAGCTGTTTTTT
CASSAWTGGNTGELFF
>TRBD2|.|TRBJ2-7|TRBV4-1
TGCGCCAGCAGCTATGAGCGGGGGGATTCCTACGAGCAGTACTTC
CASSYERGDSYEQYF
>.|.|TRBJ2-7|TRBV7-8
TGTGCCAGCAGCTTCGGGGGGCCATACGAGCAGTACTTC
CASSFGGPYEQYF
>.|.|TRBJ1-1|TRBV7-9
TGTGCCAGCAGCTTAGGCCTTTACCTTATGAACACTGAAGCTTTCTTT
CASSLGLYLMNTEAFF
>TRBD1|.|TRBJ2-1|TRBV6-6
TGTGCCAGCAGTTACCTAAAGACAGGGGATAGGGGTGAGCAGTTCTTC
CASSYLKTGDRGEQFF
>.|.|TRBJ1-3|TRBV11-2
TGTGCCAGCAGCTTAGTGTCCCTTTACAGCTCTGGAAACACCATATATTTT
CASSLVSLYSSGNTIYF
>.|.|TRBJ2-3|TRBV28
TGTGCCAGCAGTTTTATGGGGGTCCGAGGGCAGTATTTT
CASSFMGVRGQYF
>TRBD2|.|TRBJ2-1|TRBV2
TGTGCCAGCAGTGAGTACCGGGCTAGCGGTTCCTACAATGAGCAGTTCTTC
CASSEYRASGSYNEQFF
>.|.|TRBJ2-7|TRBV15
TGTGCCACCAGCGGGTCGACAGTTACCTACGAGCAGTACTTC
CATSGSTVTYEQYF
>.|.|TRBJ2-3|TRBV12-5
TGTGCTAGTCTACCTCGGATTACAGATACGCAGTATTTT
CASLPRITDTQYF
>.|.|TRBJ1-5|TRBV7-8
TGTGCCAGCAGCTACAGGGGCAATCAGCCCCAGCATTTT
CASSYRGNQPQHF
>.|once|TRBJ2-1|TRBV19
TGTGCCAGTAGTATTCAATCGCCGAGCTCCTACAATGAGCAGTTCTTC
CASSIQSPSSYNEQFF
>.|.|TRBJ2-4|TRBV11-3
TGTGCCAGCAGCTTTAACACGGCACTAGCCAAAAACATTCAGTACTTC
CASSFNTALAKNIQYF
>.|.|TRBJ2-7|TRBV7-9
TGTGCCAGCAGCCCGAGTCCGCTCCCGTCTGGGGAGCAGTACTTC
CASSPSPLPSGEQYF
>.|.|TRBJ2-7|TRBV6-2/TRBV6-3
TGTGCCAGCAGCCCCCGGGACGTCGGCGAGCAGTACTTC
CASSPRDVGEQYF
>.|.|TRBJ2-2|TRBV7-9
TGTGCCAGCAGCTTAGAACTCTCCAGGGGCAGGACCGGGGAGCTGTTTTTT
CASSLELSRGRTGELFF
>.|once|TRBJ1-6|TRBV19
TGTGCCAGTAGTCAGTCCGGGTACCGGGAGACTCACTTT
CASSQSGYRETHF
>TRBD2|.|TRBJ2-3|TRBV6-2/TRBV6-3
TGTGCCAGCAGTGCCGCCGGGACTAGCGGGAGGGCCGGCGATACGCAGTATTTT
CASSAAGTSGRAGDTQYF
>TRBD1|once|TRBJ1-5|TRBV4-1
TGCGCCAGCAGCCAGCCGGACAGGCTTCAGCCCCAGCATTTT
CASSQPDRLQPQHF
>TRBD2|.|TRBJ2-1|TRBV7-3
TGTGCCAGCAGCTTAACTCAGCGGGAGTACAGTGAGCAGTTCTTC
CASSLTQREYSEQFF
>.|.|TRBJ1-4|TRBV6-6
TGTGCCAGCAGCACCGGGGTAGGGTCTAATGAAAAACTGTTTTTT
CASSTGVGSNEKLFF
>.|.|TRBJ2-3|TRBV27
TGTGCCAGCAGTTTAGGACAGCCGATAAACACAGATACGCAGTATTTT
CASSLGQPINTDTQYF